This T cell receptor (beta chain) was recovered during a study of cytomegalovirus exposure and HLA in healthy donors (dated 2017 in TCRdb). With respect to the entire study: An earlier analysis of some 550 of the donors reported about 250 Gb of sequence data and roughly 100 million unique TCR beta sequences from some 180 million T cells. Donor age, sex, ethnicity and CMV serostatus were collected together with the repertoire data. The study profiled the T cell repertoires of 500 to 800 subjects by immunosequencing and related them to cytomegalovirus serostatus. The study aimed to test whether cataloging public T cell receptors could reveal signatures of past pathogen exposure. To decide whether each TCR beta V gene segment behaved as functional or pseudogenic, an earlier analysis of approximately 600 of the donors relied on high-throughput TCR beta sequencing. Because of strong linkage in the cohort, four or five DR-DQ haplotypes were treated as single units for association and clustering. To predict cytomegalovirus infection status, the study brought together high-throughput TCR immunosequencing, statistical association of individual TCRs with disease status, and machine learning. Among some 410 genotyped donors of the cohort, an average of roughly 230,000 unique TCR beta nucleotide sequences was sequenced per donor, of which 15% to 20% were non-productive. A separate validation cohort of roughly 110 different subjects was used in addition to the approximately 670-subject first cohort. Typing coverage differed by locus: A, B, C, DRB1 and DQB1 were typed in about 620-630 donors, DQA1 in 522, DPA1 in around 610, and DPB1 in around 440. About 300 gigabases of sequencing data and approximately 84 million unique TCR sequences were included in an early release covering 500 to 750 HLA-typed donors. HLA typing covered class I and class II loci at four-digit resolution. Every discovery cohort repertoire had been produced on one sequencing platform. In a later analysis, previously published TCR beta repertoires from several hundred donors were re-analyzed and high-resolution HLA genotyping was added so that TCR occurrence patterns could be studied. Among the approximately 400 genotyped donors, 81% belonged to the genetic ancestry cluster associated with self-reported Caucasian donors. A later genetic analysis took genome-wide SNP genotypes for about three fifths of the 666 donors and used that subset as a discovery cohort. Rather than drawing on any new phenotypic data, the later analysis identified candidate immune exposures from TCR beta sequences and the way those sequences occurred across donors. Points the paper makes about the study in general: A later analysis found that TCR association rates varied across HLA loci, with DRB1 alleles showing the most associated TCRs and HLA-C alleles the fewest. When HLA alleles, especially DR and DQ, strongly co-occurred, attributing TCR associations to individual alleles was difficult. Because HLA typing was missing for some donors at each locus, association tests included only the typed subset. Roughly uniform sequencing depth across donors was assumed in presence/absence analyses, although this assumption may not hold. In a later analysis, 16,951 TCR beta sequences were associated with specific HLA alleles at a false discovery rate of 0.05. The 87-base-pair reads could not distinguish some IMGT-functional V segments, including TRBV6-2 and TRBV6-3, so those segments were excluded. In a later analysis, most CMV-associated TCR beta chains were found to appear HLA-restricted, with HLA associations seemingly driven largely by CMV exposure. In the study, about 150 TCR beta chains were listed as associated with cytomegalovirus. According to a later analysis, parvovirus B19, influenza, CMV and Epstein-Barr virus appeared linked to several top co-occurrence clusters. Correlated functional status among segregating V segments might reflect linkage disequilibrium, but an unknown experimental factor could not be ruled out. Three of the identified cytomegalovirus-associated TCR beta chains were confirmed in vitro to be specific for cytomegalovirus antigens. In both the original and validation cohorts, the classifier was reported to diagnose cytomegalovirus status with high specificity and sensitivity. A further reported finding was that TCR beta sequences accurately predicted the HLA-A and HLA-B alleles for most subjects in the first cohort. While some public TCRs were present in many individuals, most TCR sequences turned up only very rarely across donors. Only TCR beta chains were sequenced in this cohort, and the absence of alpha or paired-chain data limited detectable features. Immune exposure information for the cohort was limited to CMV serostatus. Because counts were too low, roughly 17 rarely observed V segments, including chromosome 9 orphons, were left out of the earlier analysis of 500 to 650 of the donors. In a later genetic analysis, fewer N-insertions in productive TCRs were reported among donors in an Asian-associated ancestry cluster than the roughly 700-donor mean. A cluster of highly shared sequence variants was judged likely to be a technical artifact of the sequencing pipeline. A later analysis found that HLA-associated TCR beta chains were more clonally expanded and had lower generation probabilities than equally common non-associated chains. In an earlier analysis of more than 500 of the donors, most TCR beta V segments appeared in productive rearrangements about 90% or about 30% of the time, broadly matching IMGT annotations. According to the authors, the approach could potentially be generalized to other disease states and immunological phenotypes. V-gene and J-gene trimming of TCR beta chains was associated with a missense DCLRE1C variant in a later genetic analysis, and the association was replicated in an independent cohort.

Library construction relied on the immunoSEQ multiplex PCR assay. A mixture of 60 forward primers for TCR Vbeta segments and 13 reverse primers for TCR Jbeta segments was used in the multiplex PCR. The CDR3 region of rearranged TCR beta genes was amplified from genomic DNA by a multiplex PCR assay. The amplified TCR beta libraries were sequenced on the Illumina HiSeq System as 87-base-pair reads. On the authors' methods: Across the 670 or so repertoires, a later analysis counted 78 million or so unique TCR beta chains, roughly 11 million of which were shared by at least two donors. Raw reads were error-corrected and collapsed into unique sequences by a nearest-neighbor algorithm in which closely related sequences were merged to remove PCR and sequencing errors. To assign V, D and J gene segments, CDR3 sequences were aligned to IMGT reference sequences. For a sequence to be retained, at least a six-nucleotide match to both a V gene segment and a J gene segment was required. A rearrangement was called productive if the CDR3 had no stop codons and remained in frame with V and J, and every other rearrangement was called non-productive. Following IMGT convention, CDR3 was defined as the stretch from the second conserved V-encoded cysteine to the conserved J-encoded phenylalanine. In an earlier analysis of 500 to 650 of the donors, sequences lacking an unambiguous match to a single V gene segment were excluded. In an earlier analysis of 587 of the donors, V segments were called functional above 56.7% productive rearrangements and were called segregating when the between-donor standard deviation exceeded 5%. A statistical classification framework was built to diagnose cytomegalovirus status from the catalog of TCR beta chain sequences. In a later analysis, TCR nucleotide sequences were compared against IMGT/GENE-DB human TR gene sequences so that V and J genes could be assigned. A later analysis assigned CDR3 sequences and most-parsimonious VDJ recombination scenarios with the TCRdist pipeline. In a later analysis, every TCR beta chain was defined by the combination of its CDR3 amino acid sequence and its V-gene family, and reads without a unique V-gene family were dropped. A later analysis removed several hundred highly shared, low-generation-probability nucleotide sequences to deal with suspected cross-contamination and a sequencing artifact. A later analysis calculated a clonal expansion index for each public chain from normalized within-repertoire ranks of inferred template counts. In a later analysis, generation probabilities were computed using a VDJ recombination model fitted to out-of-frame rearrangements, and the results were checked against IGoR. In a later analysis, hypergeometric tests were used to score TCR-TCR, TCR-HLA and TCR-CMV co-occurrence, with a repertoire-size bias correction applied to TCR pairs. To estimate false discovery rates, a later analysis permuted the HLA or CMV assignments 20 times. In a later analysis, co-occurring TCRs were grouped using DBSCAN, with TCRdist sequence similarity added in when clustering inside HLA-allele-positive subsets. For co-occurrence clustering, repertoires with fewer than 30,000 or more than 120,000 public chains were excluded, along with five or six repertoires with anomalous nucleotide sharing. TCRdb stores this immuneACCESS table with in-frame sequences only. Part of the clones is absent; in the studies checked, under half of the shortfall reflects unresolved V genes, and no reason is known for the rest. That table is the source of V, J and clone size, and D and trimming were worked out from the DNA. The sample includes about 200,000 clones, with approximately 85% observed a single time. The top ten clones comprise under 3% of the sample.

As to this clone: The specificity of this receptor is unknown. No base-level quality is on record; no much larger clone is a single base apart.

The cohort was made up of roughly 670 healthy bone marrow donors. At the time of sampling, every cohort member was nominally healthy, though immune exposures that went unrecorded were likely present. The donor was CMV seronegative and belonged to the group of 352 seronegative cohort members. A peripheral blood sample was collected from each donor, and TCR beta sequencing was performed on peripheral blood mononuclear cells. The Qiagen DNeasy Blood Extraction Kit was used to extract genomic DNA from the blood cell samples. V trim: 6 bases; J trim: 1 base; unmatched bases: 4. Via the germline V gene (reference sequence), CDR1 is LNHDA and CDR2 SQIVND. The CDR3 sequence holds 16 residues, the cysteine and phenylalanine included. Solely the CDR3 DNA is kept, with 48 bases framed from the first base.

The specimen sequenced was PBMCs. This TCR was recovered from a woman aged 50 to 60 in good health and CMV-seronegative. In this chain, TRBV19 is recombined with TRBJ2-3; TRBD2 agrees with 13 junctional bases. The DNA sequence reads TGTGCCAGTAGCCGACTAGCGGGAGGTCGCACAGATACGCAGTATTTT. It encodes CASSRLAGGRTDTQYF. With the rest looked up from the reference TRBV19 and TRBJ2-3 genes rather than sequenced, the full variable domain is DGGITQSPKYLFRKEGQNVTLSCEQNLNHDAMYWYRQDPGQGLRLIYYSQIVNDFQKGDIAEGYSVSREKKESFPLTVTSAQKNPTAFYLCASSRLAGGRTDTQYFGPGTRLTVL.